This passage covers 30 T cell receptor beta chains from one sample sequenced in a study of tumor and adjacent non-tumor tissue in lung cancer. The template was RNA from unsorted bulk tissue. A modified ARM-PCR protocol with three rounds of nested PCR amplified TCRbeta. TCRdb analysed the multiplex PCR reads with MiXCR anew, one entry per CDR3 protein. The sample holds approximately 150,000 distinct CDR3 sequences, approximately 66% seen once. Sequencing used lung tumor tissue. Receptors originate from a man aged 55 to 70 with small cell lung cancer.

As regards this clonotype: The junction shows a germline mismatch at one end, possibly a read error. This sequence joins TRBV11-2 and TRBJ1-1; perhaps TRBD1 as D (5 bases). This CDR3 is 13 amino acids long. Germline V lookup: CDR1 SGHAT, CDR2 FQNNGV. The CDR3 nucleotides are TGTACCAGGAGCTTAGGTGGGGGGACTAAAGCTTTCTTT. Translated, it gives CTRSLGGGTKAFF.

The J gene is TRBJ2-3, the V gene TRBV11-2, with TRBD2 matching over 9 bases. V lost 6 bases to trimming and J lost 13 bases; unmatched junction nucleotides: 14. The germline gives CDR1 SGHAT, CDR2 FQNNGV. This CDR3 contains 14 residues. DNA of the CDR3: TGTGCCAGCAGATCAGCGGGGGGCACAGATACAAAGTATTTT. It codes for CASRSAGGTDTKYF.

Details on this clonotype: Germline is not matched at one junction end, which may reflect a read error. The chain has TRBV20-1 and TRBJ2-3, with D unresolved. Germline V gives CDR1 DFQATT, CDR2 SNEGSKA (reference sequence). The CDR3 is made up of 11 amino acids. The CDR3 bases are TGCAGTGCTGACCACACAGATGCGCAGTATTTT. It yields the protein CSADHTDAQYF.

The V gene is TRBV7-9, the J gene TRBJ2-5; no definite D call. The V and J ends lost 6 bases and 5 bases respectively, with 10 bases between them. CDR3 size: 12 residues. Germline V gene sequence: CDR1 SEHNR, CDR2 FQNEAQ (reference sequence). CDR3 loop: CASRSGLETQYF. In DNA, the CDR3 is TGTGCCAGCAGATCTGGGCTTGAGACCCAGTACTTC. Using reference TRBV7-9 and TRBJ2-5 for the parts outside the CDR3, the full variable domain is DTGVSQNPRHKITKRGQNVTFRCDPISEHNRLYWYRQTLGQGPEFLTYFQNEAQLEKSRLLSDRFSAERPKGSFSTLEIQRTEQGDSAMYLCASRSGLETQYFGPGTRLLVL.

The CDR3 nucleotides are TGCGCCAGCAGCCCGACAGGGGGCGCGGGAGGCTACACCTTC. It specifies CASSPTGGAGGYTF. The chain links TRBV5-1 to TRBJ1-2, with 10 bases lining up with TRBD1. J lost 8 bases, V lost 4 bases, and 8 bases had no gene match. The germline CDR1 and CDR2 sequences are SGHRS and YFSETQ. This CDR3 has 14 amino acids.

As regards this clonotype: The conserved phenylalanine or tryptophan normally closing the CDR3 is absent here, so this likely arose from a read error. The chain combines TRBV28 with TRBJ2-7; tentative D call: TRBD2 (6 bases). This CDR3 region has 14 residues. Trimming cost V 7 bases and J 9 bases, with 22 bases left between them. In germline, CDR1 is MDHEN, CDR2 SYDVKM. CDR3 residues: CASNPAGPPSGQYI. CDR3 coding DNA: TGTGCCAGCAACCCCGCGGGACCCCCCTCTGGGCAGTACATC.

Points on this clonotype: The conserved closing phenylalanine or tryptophan is absent in this CDR3, likely reflecting a read error. The DNA is left out, because the CDR3 cannot be placed on it with certainty; the CDR3 is given as TCRdb lists it. The chain couples TRBV11-3 to TRBJ2-1; TRBD1 reflects the table's D call only, with no check against the DNA. The CDR3 is 13 amino acids long, termini counted. CDR1 is SGHNT, CDR2 YENEEA, per germline. The CDR3 here is CASIPRAGNEQFL.

On this clonotype: A read error may be the cause here, since a much bigger clone is one base away. J is TRBJ2-2 and V is TRBV12-3 or TRBV12-4, with 9 positions matching TRBD1. CDR3 length equals 14 residues. V trimming: 8 bases; J trimming: 6 bases; junction bases outside the gene matches: 7. CDR3 sequence (DNA): TGTGCCAGCCATGACAGGGGGTCTCCCGGGGAGCTGTTTTTT. Its translation: CASHDRGSPGELFF.

This clonotype was counted a single time. Sequence at one end of the junction differs from germline and may be a read error. The rearrangement uses TRBV4-1 and TRBJ1-6; 7 bases are shared with TRBD1. This CDR3 has 17 amino acids. The V gene's germline CDR1 is MGHRA and CDR2 YSYEKL. CDR3 amino acids: CASSQVAGTAIGSSLHF. The DNA for the CDR3 is TGCGCCAGCAGCCAAGTCGCTGGGACAGCCATAGGTTCATCCCTCCACTTT.

This clonotype was seen only a few times. A much larger clone sits a single nucleotide away, making a read error possible. The chain is built from TRBV20-1 and TRBJ2-3; possible D gene TRBD1, 6 bases. Trimming removed 1 base at V and 3 bases at J, with 11 bases between. The germline gives CDR1 DFQATT, CDR2 SNEGSKA (reference sequence). CDR3 length equals 14 residues. In DNA form, the CDR3 reads TGCAGTGCTAGAGTGGTTCAGGGGACAGATACGCAGTATTTT. This encodes CSARVVQGTDTQYF.

A remark on this clonotype: Here the CDR3 omits its conserved ending phenylalanine or tryptophan, so a read error is the likely source. Because the CDR3's place on the DNA is in doubt, the DNA is left out and the CDR3 is given as listed by TCRdb. This chain links TRBV29-1 with TRBJ1-1. The CDR3 is made up of 13 amino acids, end residues included. Germline-derived CDR1 and CDR2 are SQVTM and ANQGSEA. CDR3 residues: CSVVFGGVTEASL.

The chain couples TRBV11-2 to TRBJ2-7; TRBD2 matches 14 bases. This CDR3 has 16 amino acids. Germline assignment: CDR1 SGHAT and CDR2 FQNNGV. The J segment lost 7 bases and the V segment lost 4 bases, leaving 9 bases of the junction unmatched. The CDR3 region has the DNA TGTGCCAGCAGCTCAGGGAGACTAGCGGGAGGGGGAGAGCAGTACTTC. Amino acid sequence: CASSSGRLAGGGEQYF. The full variable domain, rest sourced from reference TRBV11-2 and TRBJ2-7, is EAGVAQSPRYKIIEKRQSVAFWCNPISGHATLYWYQQILGQGPKLLIQFQNNGVVDDSQLPKDRFSAERLKGVDSTLKIQPAKLEDSAVYLCASSSGRLAGGGEQYFGPGTRLTVT.

Concerning this clonotype: One end of the junction fails to match germline, which may point to a read error. As DNA, the CDR3 is TGTGCCAGCACGAGGACGGTCGAACCGACTGAAGCTATCTTT. This sequence encodes CASTRTVEPTEAIF. The chain uses TRBV6-2 or TRBV6-3 and TRBJ1-1, with D unresolved. CDR1 is MNHEY and CDR2 is SVGEGT in the germline V gene. The CDR3 consists of 14 residues.

This chain joins TRBV6-1 and TRBJ1-1; a weak D match, TRBD1 (6 bases). This CDR3 contains 14 residues. The V gene's germline CDR1 is MNHNS and CDR2 SASEGT. Trimming pared 4 bases from V and 6 bases from J, leaving 15 bases between. CDR3 nucleotide sequence: TGTGCCAGCAGTGTTGGGGGCGCGGTCGCTGAAGCTTTCTTT. This encodes CASSVGGAVAEAFF.

The rearrangement uses TRBV5-4 and TRBJ2-2; the D is unclear. The ends were cut back, 8 bases at V and 0 bases at J, with 20 bases in the middle. CDR1 SGHNT and CDR2 YYREEE come from the germline V gene (reference sequence). The CDR3 extends over 17 amino acids. CDR3 region: CARSRTRGRTNTGELFF. DNA for the CDR3: TGTGCCAGAAGCCGAACAAGAGGAAGGACGAACACCGGGGAGCTGTTTTTT. Using reference TRBV5-4 and TRBJ2-2 for the parts outside the CDR3, the full variable domain is ETGVTQSPTHLIKTRGQQVTLRCSSQSGHNTVSWYQQALGQGPQFIFQYYREEENGRGNFPPRFSGLQFPNYSSELNVNALELDDSALYLCARSRTRGRTNTGELFFGEGSRLTVL.

This clonotype was detected only once. The rearrangement uses TRBV20-1 and TRBJ2-1; unclear D gene. Trimming removed 7 bases from V and 8 bases from J, with 12 bases in between. CDR3 length equals 11 residues. Germline V gene data show CDR1 as DFQATT and CDR2 as SNEGSKA (reference sequence). The CDR3 coding sequence is TGCAGTGGTAGGGCGTGGGATGAGCAGTTCTTC. Encoded protein: CSGRAWDEQFF.

With respect to this clonotype: A much larger clone differs by one base, so this may be a read error. The rearrangement uses TRBV6-5 and TRBJ2-1; D perhaps matches TRBD1 (6 bases). Per germline, CDR1 MNHEY and CDR2 SVGAGI. The CDR3 totals 14 residues. The CDR3 nucleotides read TGTGCCAGCACTGACAGGAGCTCCTACGATGAGCAGTTCTTC. It yields the protein CASTDRSSYDEQFF.

With respect to this clonotype: This could be a read error, since a much larger clone is one nucleotide away. The genes are TRBV20-1 and TRBJ2-7; D uncertain. Germline lookup yields CDR1 DFQATT and CDR2 SNEGSKA (reference sequence). The CDR3 length is 14 residues. This CDR3 reads CGASALVPPYEQYV. DNA of the CDR3: TGCGGTGCTAGTGCGCTAGTACCCCCCTACGAGCAGTACGTC.

This sequence joins TRBV28 and TRBJ2-1, with 9 bases fitting TRBD1. This CDR3 spans 17 amino acids. CDR1 and CDR2 (germline): MDHEN, SYDVKM. J lost 4 bases, V lost 7 bases, and 14 bases had no gene match. In DNA form, the CDR3 reads TGTGCCAGCACTTCCCTGATGGGGACAGGGTCTTACAATGAGCAGTTCTTC. Translated: CASTSLMGTGSYNEQFF.

The chain employs TRBV11-2 and TRBJ1-1; no definite D call. Between the trimmed V and J ends, which lost 5 bases and 8 bases, there was a span of 12 bases. The CDR3 extends over 12 amino acids. CDR1 is SGHAT, CDR2 FQNNGV, per germline. In DNA, the CDR3 is TGTGCCAGCAGCCGAATGAAGAGCGAAGCTTTCTTT. Translation: CASSRMKSEAFF.

Comment on this clonotype: A much larger clone differs from this one at a single base, so this may be a read error. The chain combines TRBV29-1 with TRBJ1-1; 9 bases are shared with TRBD1. Germline V gives CDR1 SQVTM, CDR2 ANQGSEA. This CDR3 region has 14 residues. J gave up 6 bases and V 4 bases, and 9 bases lay outside the gene matches. CDR3 sequence: CSVVREGQGSEAFF. The DNA of the CDR3 is TGCAGCGTTGTAAGAGAGGGACAGGGCTCTGAAGCTTTCTTT.

As regards this clonotype: One junction end disagrees with the germline gene, perhaps due to a read error. This chain connects TRBV6-1 to TRBJ2-7; no reliable D call. Germline assignment: CDR1 MNHNS and CDR2 SASEGT. CDR3 length equals 11 residues. DNA for the CDR3: TGTGCCAGCAGTTTTCCTGGCGAGAAGTACTTC. This gives the protein CASSFPGEKYF.

A single count supports this clonotype. At one end, the junction sequence differs from germline, possibly due to a read error. The V gene is TRBV11-3, the J gene TRBJ2-2; D is possibly TRBD1 (5 bases). Germline lookup yields CDR1 SGHNT and CDR2 YENEEA. The CDR3 runs to 14 residues. CDR3 bases: TGCGCCAGCAGCTGGACACGGAAGACCGGGGAGCTGTTTTTT. Translated, it gives CASSWTRKTGELFF. The full variable domain, its missing parts supplied by reference TRBV11-3 and TRBJ2-2, is EAGVVQSPRYKIIEKKQPVAFWCNPISGHNTLYWYLQNLGQGPELLIRYENEEAVDDSQLPKDRFSAERLKGVDSTLKIQPAELGDSAVYLCASSWTRKTGELFFGEGSRLTVL.

As for this clonotype: This may come from a read error, since a much larger clone is one base off. The V and J genes are TRBV4-2 and TRBJ1-5, with D unresolved. The CDR3 covers 15 residues. Germline CDR1 is LGHNA and CDR2 is YNFKEQ. Deletions cut 3 bases from V and 6 bases from J, with 15 bases between. CDR3 in amino acids: CASSHESVLGQPQHF. The DNA of the CDR3 is TGTGCCAGCAGCCATGAATCAGTGTTAGGTCAGCCCCAGCATTTT.

The genes are TRBV20-1 and TRBJ2-5, with D tentatively TRBD1 (5 bases). The CDR3 runs 13 residues. Germline V gives CDR1 DFQATT, CDR2 SNEGSKA (reference sequence). The CDR3 sequence is CRARLTVRETQYF. The CDR3 DNA follows: TGCAGAGCAAGACTGACAGTTCGAGAGACCCAGTACTTC.

In this sample, this clonotype turned up many times. As DNA, the CDR3 is TGCAGTGCTAGAGGGGCCCACAGGGCAACTGAAGCTTTCTTT. Translating gives CSARGAHRATEAFF. The chain links TRBV20-1 to TRBJ1-1; tentative D call: TRBD1 (6 bases). Germline CDR1 reads DFQATT; CDR2 reads SNEGSKA (reference sequence). Trimming pared 1 base from V and 5 bases from J, leaving 14 bases between. The CDR3 runs 14 residues.

To note about this clonotype: A much larger clone sits a single nucleotide away, making a read error possible. The gene calls are TRBV28 and TRBJ2-1; 8 bases fit TRBD2. V lost 6 bases to trimming and J lost 6 bases; unmatched junction nucleotides: 10. The CDR3 is 15 amino acids. Per the germline V gene, CDR1 is MDHEN and CDR2 is SYDVKM. Written as DNA, the CDR3 is TGTGCCAGCAGCCGTTCGGGGGGGGGCTTCAATGAGCAGTTCTTC. This codes for CASSRSGGGFNEQFF.

On this clonotype: The junction shows a germline mismatch at one end, possibly a read error. This rearrangement joins TRBV6-1 to TRBJ2-3, with a possible D match to TRBD2 (7 bases). This CDR3 has 15 residues. Germline V gene sequence: CDR1 MNHNS, CDR2 SASEGT. The CDR3, as DNA: TGTGCTAGCAGCGAGGGGGGGTATAGCACAGATACGAAGAATTTT. It encodes CASSEGGYSTDTKNF.

V and J are TRBV12-5 and TRBJ2-1; 8 bases line up with TRBD2. CDR3 size: 14 residues. The trim removed 7 bases at V and 6 bases at J, leaving 8 bases unmatched. CDR1 and CDR2 from the germline V gene are LGHNT and FRNRAP. In DNA form, the CDR3 reads TGTGCTAGTGCCAAGCTAGCGGGTTGCAATGAGCAGTTCTTC. The encoded protein is CASAKLAGCNEQFF.

A single count supports this clonotype. The junction departs from the called germline gene at one end, perhaps through a read error. The chain joins TRBV12-3 or TRBV12-4 to TRBJ2-1; 8 bases match TRBD2. CDR3 length: 13 residues. The CDR3 nucleotides are TGTGCCAGCCATAAGGCGGGGGGTTATGAGGAGTTCTTC. Translation: CASHKAGGYEEFF.